Below are 7 T cell receptor beta chains sequenced from a single sample in a study of T cells in Graves' hyperthyroidism and ophthalmopathy. Using RNA transcripts as the source, TCR beta CDR3 regions were amplified. A set of HTBI primers served as the primers for a first-round RT-PCR of the TCR CDR3. TCRdb re-analysed the multiplex PCR reads in MiXCR, keeping a single row per CDR3 protein. The sample includes 550,000 to 600,000 distinct CDR3 sequences, 16% of them seen just once. Input material: blood. The receptors come from a woman younger than 35 with Graves' hyperthyroidism.

This clonotype was counted ten times or more. J is TRBJ2-7 and V is TRBV6-6; D may match TRBD1 or TRBD2 (6 bases each). The CDR3 contains 15 residues. Germline lookup yields CDR1 MNHNY and CDR2 SVGAGI (reference sequence). The ends were cut back, 0 bases at V and 6 bases at J, with 15 bases in the middle. CDR3 in DNA: TGTGCCAGCAGTTACTCGATTGGGGGGCCGAGCGAGCAGTACTTC. The encoded protein is CASSYSIGGPSEQYF.

This clonotype was counted ten times or more. The chain employs TRBV12-3 or TRBV12-4 and TRBJ1-5; 9 nucleotides line up with TRBD1. With V trimmed by 6 bases and J by 1 base, 4 bases remained unmatched. This CDR3 contains 15 residues. Written as DNA, the CDR3 is TGTGCCAGCAGCTTGACAGGGGGAAGCAATCAGCCCCAGCATTTT. Encoded protein: CASSLTGGSNQPQHF.

This clonotype was counted a few times. The chain's CDR3 is CSARGLAGDTEAFF. The CDR3 DNA follows: TGCAGTGCTAGAGGTCTCGCGGGGGACACTGAAGCTTTCTTT. This chain links TRBV20-1 with TRBJ1-1, with TRBD1 as a possible D gene (5 bases). Trimming removed 1 base from V and 3 bases from J, with 12 bases in between. Per the germline V gene, CDR1 is DFQATT and CDR2 is SNEGSKA (reference sequence). CDR3 length: 14 amino acids.

The chain carries TRBV7-2 and TRBJ1-6; no firm D call. V lost 5 bases to trimming and J lost 7 bases, with 18 bases between them. The CDR3 runs to 16 residues. Looked up from germline, CDR1 is SGHTA and CDR2 is FQGNSA. The DNA of the CDR3 is TGTGCCAGCAGCCCCCCTACAAGGCTCCTAAATTCACCCCTCCACTTT. Its translation: CASSPPTRLLNSPLHF.

This clonotype appeared many times. The CDR3 loop reads CASSRGLAGVGETQYF. CDR3 nucleotide sequence: TGTGCCAGCAGTAGGGGACTAGCGGGAGTAGGGGAGACCCAGTACTTC. V usage is TRBV3-1 and J usage is TRBJ2-5; 14 nucleotides agree with TRBD2. The CDR3 covers 16 residues. Trimming took 6 bases from V and 5 from J; bases not matched to a gene: 8. Germline V CDR1 and CDR2: LGHDT, YNNKEL (reference sequence).

A note on this clonotype: A much larger clone differs from this one at a single base, so this may be a read error. The rearrangement links TRBV5-6 to TRBJ1-1; D may be TRBD1 (6 bases). The CDR3 length is 15 residues. Looked up from germline, CDR1 is SGHDT and CDR2 is YYEEEE. The CDR3 DNA sequence: TGTGCCAGCAGCCGGCCGGGGGGCGCCGACACTGAAGATTTCTTT. Encoded protein: CASSRPGGADTEDFF.

This clonotype was found many times. The gene calls are TRBV24-1 and TRBJ2-3; 10 bases fit TRBD1. Germline assignment: CDR1 KGHDR and CDR2 SFDVKD. CDR3 size: 16 residues. Trimming took 3 bases from V and 1 from J; bases not matched to a gene: 3. CDR3 DNA sequence: TGTGCCACCAGTGATGGGGACAGGGGAGGCACAGATACGCAGTATTTT. Encoded protein: CATSDGDRGGTDTQYF.